Presented here are 3 T cell receptor beta chains from one specimen sequenced in a study of human T cells and chemical hapten exposure. TCRdb processed the RACE reads anew with MiXCR; each CDR3 protein has one entry. There are approximately 96,000 distinct CDR3 sequences in the sample; 9% to 9.5% occur only once, and 2% to 2.5% lies in the top ten. The time point here: patch test 2, 6 weeks after DPC sensitization. The treatment denotes: therapeutic diphenylcyclopropenone sensitization with weekly scalp DPC. The sample consisted of whole blood, taken in connection with sensitization to the hapten diphenylcyclopropenone (DPC). The receptors were sampled from a middle-aged woman with alopecia areata. Some clones in this sample may be carry-over from other donors' samples.

This clonotype has a count of ten or more. CDR3 in amino acids: CASSLEYGISGANVLTF. CDR3 nucleotide sequence: TGTGCCAGCAGTTTAGAGTACGGAATCTCTGGGGCCAACGTCCTGACTTTC. The chain employs TRBV28 and TRBJ2-6; no firm D call. Germline V gives CDR1 MDHEN, CDR2 SYDVKM. The CDR3 has 17 amino acids. V was shortened by 2 bases and J by 0 bases, with 11 bases between the two germline ends.

This clonotype has at least ten counts. The genes are TRBV7-2 and TRBJ1-5; no clear D gene. The CDR3 has 13 amino acids. V was clipped by 5 bases and J by 7 bases, with 12 bases between them. Germline loops: CDR1 SGHTA, CDR2 FQGNSA. This CDR3 is CASSTQIEQPQHF. CDR3 coding DNA: TGTGCCAGCAGCACACAGATAGAACAGCCCCAGCATTTT.

This chain uses TRBV3-1 with TRBJ2-3; possible D gene TRBD1, 5 bases. The CDR3 is 12 amino acids. The germline gives CDR1 LGHDT, CDR2 YNNKEL (reference sequence). With 4 bases removed from V and 7 bases from J, the gap between germline ends came to 9 bases. The CDR3 here is CASSPDRHTQYF. CDR3 nucleotide sequence: TGTGCCAGCAGCCCAGACAGACATACGCAGTATTTT.